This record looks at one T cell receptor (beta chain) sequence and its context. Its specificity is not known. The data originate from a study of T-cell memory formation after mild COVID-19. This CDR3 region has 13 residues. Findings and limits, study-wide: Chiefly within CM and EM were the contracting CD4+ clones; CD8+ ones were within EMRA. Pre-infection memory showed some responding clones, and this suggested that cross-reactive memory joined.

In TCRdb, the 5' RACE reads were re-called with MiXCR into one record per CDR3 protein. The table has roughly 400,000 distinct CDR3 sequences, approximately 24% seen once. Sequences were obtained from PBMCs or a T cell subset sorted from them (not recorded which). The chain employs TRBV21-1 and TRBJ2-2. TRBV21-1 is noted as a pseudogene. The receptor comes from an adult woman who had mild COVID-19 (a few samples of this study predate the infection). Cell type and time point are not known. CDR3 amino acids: CASSKVLAGELFF. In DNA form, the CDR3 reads TGTGCCAGCAGCAAAGTGCTCGCCGGGGAGCTGTTTTTT.